Below are 30 T cell receptor beta chains sequenced from a single sample in a study of blood T cell repertoires in COVID-19. Using immunoSEQ multiplex PCR, the repertoire was profiled, and TCRdb retains in-frame clones only, with some absent. This table has roughly 84,000 clones, around 78% appearing once. Material: peripheral blood. The receptors come from a man aged 55 to 70 with COVID-19, enrolled during active disease.

The chain recombines TRBV10-3 with TRBJ1-1; D is unclear. Germline V CDR1 and CDR2: ENHRY, SYGVKD. CDR3 length: 12 amino acids. V gave up 5 bases and J gave up 1 base, with 5 bases separating them. This chain's CDR3 is CAISTTNTEAFF. In DNA form, the CDR3 reads TGTGCCATCAGTACAACGAACACTGAAGCTTTCTTT.

The chain combines TRBV3-1 (or the pseudogene TRBV3-2) with TRBJ1-5; D may be TRBD1 (5 bases). The CDR3 runs to 15 residues. V lost 0 bases to trimming and J lost 5 bases, with 11 bases between them. In germline, CDR1 is LGHDT, CDR2 YNNKEL (reference sequence). The CDR3 DNA sequence: TGTGCCAGCAGCCAAGAGGGGTTCAGGGATCAGCCCCAGCATTTT. This encodes CASSQEGFRDQPQHF.

The chain uses TRBV18 and TRBJ1-1; D might be TRBD1 (6 bases). With 1 base removed from V and 5 bases from J, the gap between germline ends came to 11 bases. The CDR3 extends over 14 amino acids. The germline CDR1 and CDR2 sequences are KGHSH and LQKENI. The CDR3 protein is CASSPRAGVTEAFF. Written as DNA, the CDR3 is TGTGCCAGCTCACCACGGGCAGGGGTTACTGAAGCTTTCTTT.

J is TRBJ2-3 and V is TRBV4-3; 12 positions match TRBD2. This CDR3 is 19 amino acids long. The V segment lost 0 bases and the J segment 2 bases; nucleotides outside the gene matches: 9. Germline V gene data show CDR1 as LGHNA and CDR2 as YSLEER. The CDR3 reads CASSQEASGRAGVTDTQYF. CDR3 nucleotide sequence: TGCGCCAGCAGCCAAGAGGCTAGCGGGAGGGCCGGTGTCACAGATACGCAGTATTTT.

The chain couples TRBV29-1 to TRBJ2-7; the D is unclear. Germline CDR1 is SQVTM and CDR2 is ANQGSEA. V shed 0 bases and J shed 1 base, with 10 bases lying between them. There are 14 residues in the CDR3. The CDR3 spells CSVEDPAASYEQYF. CDR3 DNA sequence: TGCAGCGTTGAAGACCCGGCGGCATCCTACGAGCAGTACTTC.

This chain connects TRBV12-3 or TRBV12-4 to TRBJ1-1; no reliable D call. The length of the CDR3 is 12 residues. V shed 1 base and J shed 6 bases, with 6 bases lying between them. Written as DNA, the CDR3 is TGTGCCAGCAGTTTAGGAGTCCCTGAAGCTTTCTTT. It yields the protein CASSLGVPEAFF.

The chain links TRBV9 to TRBJ1-5; D remains unclear. There are 13 residues in the CDR3. CDR1 is SGDLS, CDR2 YYNGEE, per germline. The ends were cut back, 4 bases at V and 9 bases at J, with 14 bases in the middle. The CDR3 loop reads CASSPQDIGPQHF. The CDR3 coding sequence is TGTGCCAGCAGCCCACAAGACATTGGGCCCCAGCATTTT. Full variable domain (missing parts from reference TRBV9 and TRBJ1-5): DSGVTQTPKHLITATGQRVTLRCSPRSGDLSVYWYQQSLDQGLQFLIQYYNGEERAKGNILERFSAQQFPDLHSELNLSSLELGDSALYFCASSPQDIGPQHFGDGTRLSIL.

CDR3 region: CASTEESSYNSPLHF. The DNA for the CDR3 is TGTGCCAGCACCGAAGAGAGCTCCTATAATTCACCCCTCCACTTT. The J gene is TRBJ1-6, the V gene TRBV9, with D unclear. Germline lookup yields CDR1 SGDLS and CDR2 YYNGEE. CDR3 size: 15 residues. V was shortened by 6 bases and J by 0 bases, with 10 bases between the two germline ends.

The genes are TRBV6-7 and TRBJ1-4, with 12 positions matching TRBD1. TRBV6-7 belongs to the ORF category, with a function that is uncertain. The V gene end was trimmed by 6 bases and the J gene end by 7 bases; junction bases not matched to a gene: 6. The CDR3 runs 15 residues. The chain's CDR3 is CASRTWDRGPEKLFF. The CDR3 region has the DNA TGTGCCAGCAGAACATGGGACAGGGGGCCTGAAAAACTGTTTTTT.

This chain uses TRBV5-4 with TRBJ2-7, with D possibly TRBD2 on 6 matching bases. Trimming cost V 0 bases and J 1 base, with 8 bases left between them. The CDR3 is 14 residues long. Looked up from germline, CDR1 is SGHNT and CDR2 is YYREEE (reference sequence). In DNA, the CDR3 is TGTGCCAGCAGCTTGGGGACTACGTCCTACGAGCAGTACTTC. It encodes CASSLGTTSYEQYF.

J is TRBJ1-4 and V is TRBV6-6; D ambiguous. This CDR3 comprises 16 residues. Per germline, CDR1 MNHNY and CDR2 SVGAGI (reference sequence). Trimming took off 2 bases at V and 0 bases at J, with 10 bases between the two ends. The CDR3 DNA follows: TGTGCCAGCAGTTACCCGGCGGGCGCAACTAATGAAAAACTGTTTTTT. It specifies CASSYPAGATNEKLFF.

V is TRBV15 and J is TRBJ1-6, with D uncertain. Germline CDR1 and CDR2: LNHNV and YYDKDF (reference sequence). CDR3 length equals 12 residues. V was clipped by 3 bases and J by 14 bases, with 11 bases between them. CDR3 loop: CATSRTEGSLHF. Written as DNA, the CDR3 is TGTGCCACCAGCAGGACGGAGGGATCCCTCCACTTT.

The chain has TRBV7-2 and TRBJ2-2; 10 bases match TRBD2. CDR3 length: 19 residues. The germline gives CDR1 SGHTA, CDR2 FQGNSA. With 3 bases clipped from V and 2 bases from J, the junction kept 12 bases outside the gene matches. Here the CDR3 DNA reads TGTGCCAGCAGCTTTTATAGCGGGGGGCCCAACCAAAACACCGGGGAGCTGTTTTTT. This gives the protein CASSFYSGGPNQNTGELFF.

This clone was counted once. The chain uses TRBV5-1 and TRBJ2-5, with D maybe TRBD2 (6 bases). Trimming left V 0 bases short and J 2 bases short, with 8 bases between. Germline values: CDR1 SGHRS, CDR2 YFSETQ. The CDR3 runs to 14 residues. The CDR3 DNA is TGCGCCAGCAGCTTGGCAGCGGGTCAAGAGACCCAGTACTTC. Amino acid sequence: CASSLAAGQETQYF.

Here the CDR3 DNA reads TGTGCCATCAGTGAGGCCCCCTTGGGGGAGGGCCCCAACGAGCAGTACTTC. It yields the protein CAISEAPLGEGPNEQYF. J is TRBJ2-7 and V is TRBV10-3, with TRBD2 matching over 7 bases. The CDR3 totals 17 residues. Germline V gene data show CDR1 as ENHRY and CDR2 as SYGVKD. Losses at the gene ends were 2 bases for V and 5 bases for J; bases not matched to a gene: 15.

The rearrangement uses TRBV2 and TRBJ1-2; D not resolved. Germline V gene lookup returns CDR1 SNHLY and CDR2 FYNNEI. The CDR3 contains 15 residues. V lost 4 bases to trimming and J lost 0 bases, with 12 bases between them. CDR3 bases: TGTGCCAGCAGTGTTAGCATGCAAGCTAACTATGGCTACACCTTC. Its translation: CASSVSMQANYGYTF.

V and J are TRBV7-2 and TRBJ1-4, with 10 bases that match TRBD1. Germline trimming cut 4 bases from V and 7 bases from J; bases unmatched to any gene: 9. CDR3 length: 16 amino acids. CDR1 is SGHTA, CDR2 FQGNSA, per germline. The CDR3 sequence is CASSSSDRGRVEKLFF. The CDR3 DNA sequence: TGTGCCAGCAGCTCCTCCGACAGGGGGCGCGTTGAAAAACTGTTTTTT.

The chain links TRBV10-3 to TRBJ2-2; 13 positions match TRBD2. CDR1 and CDR2 (germline): ENHRY, SYGVKD. Trimming cost V 0 bases and J 4 bases; bases outside gene matches: 5. The CDR3 totals 18 residues. Here the CDR3 reads CAISESLAGGSGTGELFF. The CDR3 region has the DNA TGTGCCATCAGTGAGTCACTAGCGGGGGGGAGCGGCACCGGGGAGCTGTTTTTT.

The sample holds one count of this clone. The chain recombines TRBV30 with TRBJ2-1; D gene ambiguous. CDR1 is GTSNPN, CDR2 SVGIG, per germline (reference sequence). Trimming took off 5 bases at V and 5 bases at J, with 10 bases between the two ends. CDR3 length equals 12 residues. DNA for the CDR3: TGTGCCTGGGACCCTGGAGACAATGAGCAGTTCTTC. Translation gives CAWDPGDNEQFF.

V and J are TRBV6-1 and TRBJ1-1, with 10 bases matching TRBD1. Germline-derived CDR1 and CDR2 are MNHNS and SASEGT. The V and J ends lost 1 base and 12 bases, in that order; junction bases with no gene match: 5. The CDR3 totals 13 residues. This CDR3 reads CASSEVGTGVPFF. Here the CDR3 DNA reads TGTGCCAGCAGTGAAGTAGGGACAGGGGTACCTTTCTTT.

The table lists this clone with a count of one. The J gene is TRBJ2-3, the V gene TRBV21-1; the table's D call, TRBD2, was not checked against the DNA. TRBV21-1 is marked as a pseudogene. This CDR3 contains 16 residues. In DNA, the CDR3 is TGTGCCAGCAGAAGTCGGCTAGCGGGACCCACAGATACGCAGTATTTT. It is translated as CASRSRLAGPTDTQYF.

This clone turned up a few times. The chain carries TRBV27 and TRBJ1-2, with TRBD1 matching over 9 bases. Losses at the gene ends were 3 bases for V and 3 bases for J; bases not matched to a gene: 8. Looked up from germline, CDR1 is MNHEY and CDR2 is SMNVEV (reference sequence). The CDR3 is 16 residues long. CDR3 bases: TGTGCCAGCAGTTTCTACAGGGACAGGGTTTACTATGGCTACACCTTC. This translates into CASSFYRDRVYYGYTF.

The chain carries TRBV5-1 and TRBJ2-1; 7 bases map to TRBD2. Germline V gene data show CDR1 as SGHRS and CDR2 as YFSETQ. The CDR3 length is 13 residues. V trimming: 1 base; J trimming: 7 bases; junction bases outside the gene matches: 2. The CDR3 reads CASSLTSENEQFF. The CDR3 region has the DNA TGCGCCAGCAGCTTGACTAGCGAAAATGAGCAGTTCTTC.

V is TRBV4-1 and J is TRBJ2-1; 7 bases are shared with TRBD1. This CDR3 has 16 residues. The V gene's germline CDR1 is MGHRA and CDR2 YSYEKL. Unmatched junction bases numbered 6, after V lost 1 base and J lost 3 bases. Here the CDR3 DNA reads TGCGCCAGCAGCCAAGGCCGGGACAGTCTCTACAATGAGCAGTTCTTC. It specifies CASSQGRDSLYNEQFF.

The J gene is TRBJ1-1, the V gene TRBV5-5, with a tentative D call TRBD1 (5 bases). The germline gives CDR1 SGHKS, CDR2 YYEKEE (reference sequence). The CDR3 is made up of 11 amino acids. The V and J ends lost 2 bases and 8 bases respectively, with 7 bases between them. CDR3 residues: CASSFNREAFF. The CDR3 DNA sequence: TGTGCCAGCAGCTTTAACAGGGAAGCTTTCTTT.

J is TRBJ2-7 and V is TRBV4-1; 7 positions agree with TRBD1. CDR3 length: 15 amino acids. The germline gives CDR1 MGHRA, CDR2 YSYEKL. Unmatched junction bases numbered 11, after V lost 4 bases and J lost 5 bases. CDR3 DNA: TGCGCCAGCAGCCTCCTAGGGGGCCCGGGCAACGAGCAGTACTTC. Translated, it gives CASSLLGGPGNEQYF.

This chain links TRBV11-2 with TRBJ2-1; 12 positions match TRBD2. There are 18 residues in the CDR3. The junction had 4 bases not matched to a gene; V was cut back by 1 base and J by 0 bases. Per germline, CDR1 SGHAT and CDR2 FQNNGV. This CDR3 is CASSLGLAGGRSYNEQFF. The CDR3 coding sequence is TGTGCCAGCAGCTTAGGGCTAGCGGGGGGGCGCTCCTACAATGAGCAGTTCTTC. Supplemented by reference TRBV11-2 and TRBJ2-1, the full variable domain reads EAGVAQSPRYKIIEKRQSVAFWCNPISGHATLYWYQQILGQGPKLLIQFQNNGVVDDSQLPKDRFSAERLKGVDSTLKIQPAKLEDSAVYLCASSLGLAGGRSYNEQFFGPGTRLTVL.

The chain combines TRBV7-9 with TRBJ2-1; 7 bases are a match to TRBD1. Looked up from germline, CDR1 is SEHNR and CDR2 is FQNEAQ (reference sequence). V gave up 2 bases and J gave up 0 bases; unmatched junction bases: 13. The CDR3 spans 19 residues. The CDR3 DNA follows: TGTGCCAGCAGCTTAAGGAAAGGGGGCCCCTCGAGCTCCTACAATGAGCAGTTCTTC. Protein product: CASSLRKGGPSSSYNEQFF. Full variable domain (outside the CDR3, taken from reference TRBV7-9 and TRBJ2-1): DTGVSQNPRHKITKRGQNVTFRCDPISEHNRLYWYRQTLGQGPEFLTYFQNEAQLEKSRLLSDRFSAERPKGSFSTLEIQRTEQGDSAMYLCASSLRKGGPSSSYNEQFFGPGTRLTVL.

The chain has TRBV15 and TRBJ2-7, with D maybe TRBD1 (5 bases). The germline gives CDR1 LNHNV, CDR2 YYDKDF (reference sequence). V lost 1 base to trimming and J lost 5 bases, with 18 bases between them. This CDR3 is 16 amino acids long. The DNA for the CDR3 is TGTGCCACCAGCAGAGTTTTACAGGCAGGTCGGAACGAGCAGTACTTC. The encoded protein is CATSRVLQAGRNEQYF.

The rearrangement joins TRBV2 to TRBJ2-1; 7 positions match TRBD2. There are 13 residues in the CDR3. J lost 7 bases, V lost 0 bases, and 0 bases had no gene match. CDR1 is SNHLY and CDR2 is FYNNEI in the germline V gene. The CDR3 protein is CASSEASGNEQFF. In DNA, the CDR3 is TGTGCCAGCAGTGAAGCTAGCGGGAATGAGCAGTTCTTC.